The clone carrying this TCR beta chain was seen a handful of times. Its antigen is not known. Other DNA sequences within the sample encode an identical CDR3. Profiling relied on immunoSEQ multiplex PCR, and the TCRdb table lists in-frame clones only, not all of them. Among 1.5 million to 2.5 million clones listed, approximately 95% were seen once. The record originates from a study of shared clonotypes between healthy human individuals. The study's findings and limits: Donors were few, which limited the genetic and exposure-history diversity represented. Sharing across a handful of donors was seen in roughly 5% of naive CD4 clonotypes.

Terminally differentiated effector memory CD45RA+ cells were left out of the naive CD8 fraction, which was CD45RO-negative and positively selected for CCR7. V was shortened by 3 bases and J by 2 bases, with 2 bases between the two germline ends. Germline V lookup: CDR1 LNHDA, CDR2 SQIVND (reference sequence). The CDR3 extends over 12 amino acids. The sequenced material came from naive CD8+ T cells sorted from blood. The clonotype originates from a man aged 18-30 years in good health. The chain is built from TRBV19 and TRBJ2-1; D unresolved. The CDR3 coding sequence is TGTGCCAGTAGTATCCCCTACAATGAGCAGTTCTTC. Translating it yields CASSIPYNEQFF. The full variable domain, completed using reference TRBV19 and TRBJ2-1, is DGGITQSPKYLFRKEGQNVTLSCEQNLNHDAMYWYRQDPGQGLRLIYYSQIVNDFQKGDIAEGYSVSREKKESFPLTVTSAQKNPTAFYLCASSIPYNEQFFGPGTRLTVL.